One and the same sample provided the 4 T cell receptor beta chains below, sequenced in a study of T cells in Graves' hyperthyroidism and ophthalmopathy. From RNA transcripts, TCR beta CDR3 regions were amplified. Primed by the HTBI set, a first-round RT-PCR was run on the TCR CDR3. Via MiXCR, TCRdb re-called the multiplex PCR reads, giving one row per CDR3 protein. The sample holds nearly 750,000 distinct CDR3 sequences; 30% to 40% are singletons and the top ten take around 32%. The sequenced material came from blood. Source of these receptors: a woman in her 40s with Graves' hyperthyroidism.

Written as DNA, the CDR3 is TGTGCCAGCAGTCAGACCGGGGACGACCGGGACAGGGGATATCGTGGCTACACCTTC. Translated: CASSQTGDDRDRGYRGYTF. The J gene is TRBJ1-2, the V gene TRBV14; 10 bases map to TRBD1. In germline, CDR1 is SGHDN, CDR2 FVKESK. CDR3 length: 19 amino acids. V trimming: 6 bases; J trimming: 7 bases; junction bases outside the gene matches: 23.

In the case of this clonotype: With a much larger clone just one base away, this may be a read error. The gene calls are TRBV7-2 and TRBJ2-6; TRBD1 matches at 9 bases. The CDR3 totals 16 residues. Trimming removed 6 bases from V and 3 bases from J; junction bases left unmatched: 6. Germline CDR1 and CDR2: SGHTA and FQGNSA. This chain's CDR3 is CASRSQGAGGANVLTF. CDR3 DNA sequence: TGTGCCAGCAGATCACAGGGGGCAGGTGGGGCCAACGTCCTGACTTTC.

About this clonotype: A much bigger clone sits one base away, suggesting this may be a read error. The chain links TRBV19 to TRBJ1-1; no reliable D call. The CDR3 is 14 amino acids. The germline V gene encodes CDR1 LNHDA and CDR2 SQIVND (reference sequence). The chain's CDR3 is CASGIRHTNTEAFF. The CDR3 nucleotides are TGTGCCAGTGGTATACGACACACGAACACTGAAGCTTTCTTT. The full variable domain, with the rest looked up from reference TRBV19 and TRBJ1-1, is DGGITQSPKYLFRKEGQNVTLSCEQNLNHDAMYWYRQDPGQGLRLIYYSQIVNDFQKGDIAEGYSVSREKKESFPLTVTSAQKNPTAFYLCASGIRHTNTEAFFGQGTRLTVV.

Of note for this clonotype: It is likely a read error, because the conserved phenylalanine at the end of the CDR3 is missing. The chain combines TRBV7-2 with TRBJ1-6; the match to TRBD1 covers 9 bases. Germline CDR1 is SGHTA and CDR2 is FQGNSA. CDR3 length: 14 amino acids. V shed 3 bases and J 11 bases; nucleotides not matched to a gene: 5. CDR3 DNA sequence: TGTGCCAGCAGCTTCGGACAGGGGACTACACCCCTCCACCTT. As protein: CASSFGQGTTPLHL.